This TCR beta chain originates from a study of blood T cell repertoires in COVID-19. About the research overall: The samples span acute and convalescent COVID-19 from the United States, Italy and Spain. In each case, the material was cDNA or gDNA derived from T cells, B-cell-depleted T cells, or PBMCs.

V lost 9 bases and J lost 2, with 11 bases in between. Germline assignment: CDR1 MNHEY and CDR2 SVGAGI. The CDR3 covers 13 residues. Original data processing: The authors estimated nucleated cell counts from reference gene primer amplification. Assay used: immunoSEQ multiplex PCR; TCRdb lists only in-frame clones, some missing. That table supplies the V and J calls and clone size; D and trimming were determined from the DNA. Altogether roughly 170,000 clones are present, approximately 84% being singletons, with the ten largest covering around 12%. Those who participated ranged in age from 18 to 89 years and resided in 20 to 30 US areas.

This sequence originates from a man between 45 and 60 years old who had recovered from COVID-19. This chain uses TRBV6-5 with TRBJ1-5; D is perhaps TRBD1 (5 bases). Specimen: PBMCs or T cells enriched from blood (not recorded which). The CDR3: CARNPGGNQPQHF. DNA of the CDR3: TGTGCCAGGAACCCGGGGGGCAATCAGCCCCAGCATTTT.